This T cell receptor (beta chain) is from a study of shared clonotypes between healthy human individuals. Produced via immunoSEQ multiplex PCR; TCRdb's table is partial and in-frame only. The sample contains over a million clones, around 78% of which appear only once. This clone was detected a few times. With V trimmed by 3 bases and J by 5 bases, 10 bases remained unmatched. The CDR3 contains 17 residues. Per germline, CDR1 MNHNS and CDR2 SASEGT. This clonotype was obtained from a man aged 18 to 29 in good health. Some clones in this sample may be carry-over from other donors' samples. V is TRBV6-1 and J is TRBJ1-5, with 10 bases matching TRBD1. The sample taken for sequencing was memory CD4+ T cells from PBMCs. Subset described: CD45RA-negative fraction. The CDR3 region is CASSEGTGVGGYQPQHF. The CDR3 nucleotides are TGTGCCAGCAGTGAGGGGACAGGGGTAGGGGGTTATCAGCCCCAGCATTTT.